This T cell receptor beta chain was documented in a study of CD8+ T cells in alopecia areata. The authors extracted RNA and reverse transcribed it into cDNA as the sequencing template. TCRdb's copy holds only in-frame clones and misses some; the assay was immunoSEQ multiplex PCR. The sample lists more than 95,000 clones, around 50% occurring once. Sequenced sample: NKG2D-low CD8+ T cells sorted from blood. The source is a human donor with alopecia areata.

CDR3 protein: CASSLGIPGTGYYEQYF. The CDR3 coding sequence is TGTGCCAGCTCACTGGGCATCCCCGGGACAGGATACTACGAGCAGTACTTC. J is TRBJ2-7 and V is TRBV18; 8 bases line up with TRBD1. Per the germline V gene, CDR1 is KGHSH and CDR2 is LQKENI. The CDR3 spans 17 residues. V was pared by 4 bases and J by 3 bases, with 14 bases of the junction left unmatched.